The rows below give T cell receptor beta chains drawn from one sample of a study of cytomegalovirus exposure and HLA in healthy donors. The method was immunoSEQ multiplex PCR; TCRdb's version includes in-frame clones alone and lacks a portion of them. The table lists under 200,000 clones, over 85% of them singletons, with about 9.3% in the top ten. What was sequenced was PBMCs. The source is a woman aged 18-29 years in good health and CMV-seropositive. CDR3s include the opening cysteine and the closing phenylalanine or tryptophan. The D gene is left open where the match is weak. The size field is filled for only some rows; it gives once, few, many or a size class.

V gene	D gene	J gene	clone size	CDR3 protein	CDR3 DNA
TRBV29-1	NA	TRBJ2-7	NA	CSVAGKNPGEQYF	TGCAGCGTTGCAGGGAAGAATCCGGGCGAGCAGTACTTC
TRBV30	NA	TRBJ2-6	NA	CAWRGGSSGANVLTF	TGTGCCTGGAGGGGAGGAAGCTCTGGGGCCAACGTCCTGACTTTC
TRBV7-2	TRBD1	TRBJ1-5	NA	CASSYRGSNQPQHF	TGTGCCAGCAGCTACAGGGGAAGCAATCAGCCCCAGCATTTT
TRBV6-6	NA	TRBJ2-5	NA	CASRPGGETQYF	TGTGCCAGCAGGCCCGGGGGAGAGACCCAGTACTTC
TRBV29-1	NA	TRBJ1-2	NA	CSVESRDYGYTF	TGCAGCGTTGAATCTCGGGACTATGGCTACACCTTC
TRBV7-8	TRBD2	TRBJ2-5	NA	CASSSGGRGEETQYF	TGTGCCAGCAGCTCGGGAGGGAGGGGAGAGGAGACCCAGTACTTC
TRBV7-2	TRBD1	TRBJ1-1	NA	CASSSGTGAGNTEAFF	TGTGCCAGCAGCTCAGGGACAGGGGCCGGGAACACTGAAGCTTTCTTT
TRBV16	NA	TRBJ2-1	NA	CASSLINEQFF	TGTGCCAGCAGCCTAATCAATGAGCAGTTCTTC
TRBV27	TRBD1	TRBJ1-5	NA	CASAPGRGVSNQPQHF	TGTGCCAGCGCCCCTGGCAGGGGGGTAAGCAATCAGCCCCAGCATTTT
TRBV23-1	TRBD1	TRBJ2-6	NA	CASSQSTGGVSGRSGGANVLTF	TGCGCCAGCAGTCAATCCACAGGGGGCGTCTCGGGTAGGAGCGGTGGGGCCAACGTCCTGACTTTC
TRBV7-9	NA	TRBJ2-7	NA	CASSSGSARYEQYF	TGTGCCAGCAGCTCCGGCAGCGCTCGCTACGAGCAGTACTTC
TRBV10-3	NA	TRBJ2-7	few	CAISDQAYEQYF	TGTGCCATCAGTGACCAGGCCTACGAGCAGTACTTC
TRBV30	TRBD1	TRBJ1-1	NA	CAWTPGDRGLKGAFF	TGTGCCTGGACCCCGGGGGACAGGGGGCTGAAAGGAGCTTTCTTT
TRBV11-3	NA	TRBJ1-1	NA	CASSLAKRTEAFF	TGTGCCAGCAGCTTAGCCAAGAGGACTGAAGCTTTCTTT
TRBV4-3	TRBD2	TRBJ2-1	NA	CASSSGTREQFF	TGCGCCAGCAGCTCCGGGACTAGGGAGCAGTTCTTC
TRBV6-5	TRBD2	TRBJ2-1	NA	CASSPSGQAYNEQFF	TGTGCCAGCAGTCCTAGCGGTCAGGCCTACAATGAGCAGTTCTTC
TRBV7-9	TRBD1	TRBJ1-3	NA	CASSDRGTEAGNTIYF	TGTGCCAGCAGTGACAGGGGTACGGAAGCTGGAAACACCATATATTTT
TRBV5-1	TRBD2	TRBJ2-1	NA	CASSPLAGGKGEQFF	TGCGCCAGCAGCCCACTAGCGGGAGGGAAGGGTGAGCAGTTCTTC
TRBV5-4	NA	TRBJ2-1	NA	CASSFSVTAYNEQFF	TGTGCCAGCAGCTTCTCGGTAACCGCCTACAATGAGCAGTTCTTC
TRBV12-5	NA	TRBJ2-3	NA	CASGLRGSGTDTQYF	TGTGCTAGTGGTTTACGAGGGAGCGGGACAGATACGCAGTATTTT
TRBV30	NA	TRBJ2-7	NA	CAWSRTDYEQYF	TGTGCCTGGAGCCGTACTGATTACGAGCAGTACTTC
TRBV10-3	NA	TRBJ2-1	NA	CAINPTGIRSYNEQFF	TGTGCCATCAATCCCACAGGGATTAGGTCCTACAATGAGCAGTTCTTC
TRBV13	TRBD1	TRBJ2-5	NA	CASSSQGLETQYF	TGTGCCAGCAGCTCACAGGGGTTGGAGACCCAGTACTTC
TRBV30	NA	TRBJ2-1	NA	CAWSGGGLAFYNEQFF	TGTGCCTGGAGTGGGGGTGGGCTAGCGTTTTACAATGAGCAGTTCTTC
TRBV6-5	TRBD1	TRBJ2-1	NA	CASRQGTYNEQFF	TGTGCCAGCAGACAGGGGACCTACAATGAGCAGTTCTTC
TRBV25-1	TRBD2	TRBJ2-7	few	CASSVLGGYREQYF	TGTGCCAGCAGTGTCCTGGGAGGGTACAGGGAGCAGTACTTC
TRBV6-5	NA	TRBJ2-7	NA	CASSYTTSNSYEQYF	TGTGCCAGCAGTTACACTACGAGTAACTCCTACGAGCAGTACTTC
TRBV7-3	NA	TRBJ1-5	once	CASSLPNQPQHF	TGTGCCAGCAGCTTACCTAATCAGCCCCAGCATTTT
TRBV30	NA	TRBJ2-1	NA	CAWSILLEQFF	TGTGCCTGGAGTATCCTTCTTGAGCAGTTCTTC
TRBV5-1	TRBD1	TRBJ1-1	NA	CASSLGPVGRGPGTEAFF	TGCGCCAGCAGCTTGGGGCCGGTTGGCAGGGGGCCTGGCACTGAAGCTTTCTTT
TRBV4-3	TRBD2	TRBJ2-3	NA	CASSQDRPAGVLDTQYF	TGCGCCAGCAGCCAAGATCGGCCAGCGGGAGTATTAGATACGCAGTATTTT
TRBV15	NA	TRBJ2-3	NA	CATSRDRAGDTQYF	TGTGCCACCAGCAGAGATCGGGCGGGGGATACGCAGTATTTT
TRBV7-9	NA	TRBJ1-2	NA	CASSSVSGYTF	TGTGCCAGCAGCTCCGTTTCCGGCTACACCTTC
TRBV7-9	NA	TRBJ2-3	NA	CASSLWTSTDTQYF	TGTGCCAGCAGCCTGTGGACTAGCACAGATACGCAGTATTTT
TRBV18	TRBD1	TRBJ2-2	NA	CASSQRQGTGELFF	TGTGCCAGCTCACAGAGACAGGGCACCGGGGAGCTGTTTTTT
TRBV10-1	NA	TRBJ2-5	NA	CASSSGHEETQYF	TGCGCCAGCAGTAGCGGGCACGAAGAGACCCAGTACTTC
TRBV5-1	NA	TRBJ1-2	NA	CASSLDRLGPGYTF	TGCGCCAGCAGCTTGGACAGGCTGGGGCCGGGCTACACCTTC
TRBV12-5	NA	TRBJ2-7	NA	CASGPRRGGSYEQYF	TGTGCTAGTGGGCCGAGGCGAGGGGGATCCTACGAGCAGTACTTC
TRBV6-1	TRBD1	TRBJ1-1	NA	CASSGLGQGHTEAFF	TGTGCCAGCAGTGGCCTGGGACAGGGGCACACTGAAGCTTTCTTT
TRBV7-9	TRBD1	TRBJ1-1	few	CASSKAARGAFF	TGTGCCAGCAGCAAGGCAGCCAGGGGGGCTTTCTTT
TRBV30	NA	TRBJ2-1	NA	CAWSGAGANNEQFF	TGTGCCTGGAGTGGGGCAGGGGCTAACAATGAGCAGTTCTTC
TRBV5-4	NA	TRBJ2-5	NA	CASSVPLADQETQYF	TGTGCCAGCAGCGTACCGTTAGCGGATCAAGAGACCCAGTACTTC